The clone carrying this T cell receptor beta chain was seen only a few times. Its target is unknown. The CDR3 sequence is 14 residues long. Per the germline V gene, CDR1 is SNHLY and CDR2 is FYNNEI. Trimming took off 7 bases at V and 0 bases at J, with 10 bases between the two ends. The sample comes from a study of shared clonotypes between healthy human individuals. General study points: Lower generation probabilities were found for non-shared clonotypes than for those shared by all four donors. Across subsets, estimated richness was generally greater for naive than for memory populations.

Some clones are missing from TCRdb's copy, which holds only in-frame ones; the method was immunoSEQ multiplex PCR. The table records approximately 320,000 clones, approximately 79% of them present only once. This TCR derives from a man younger than 45 in good health. The chain uses TRBV2 and TRBJ2-1; D call uncertain. The sample consisted of memory CD4+ T cells sorted from blood. Regarding subset: CD45RA-negative fraction. The CDR3 protein is CASNNYGSYNEQFF. CDR3 DNA: TGTGCCAGCAATAACTATGGCTCCTACAATGAGCAGTTCTTC.